This T cell receptor (beta chain) was identified in a study of T-cell reconstitution after alpha-beta-depleted transplantation in children. Researchers prepared the TCRbeta library using unique molecular identifiers, the study reports. A single record per CDR3 protein comes from TCRdb applying MiXCR to the PCR reads. The table lists approximately 490,000 distinct CDR3 sequences, 12% of them singletons. The CDR3 extends over 14 amino acids. With 3 bases clipped from V and 5 bases from J, the junction kept 6 bases outside the gene matches. V gene TRBV12-3 or TRBV12-4 combines with J gene TRBJ2-7; 8 nucleotides match TRBD2. The material sequenced was PBMCs from the stem cell graft donor, taken from the stem cell graft. This clonotype was obtained from a human donor who donated a stem cell graft to a child with combined immunodeficiency. CDR3 sequence reads: CASSLGAGGDEQYF. DNA for the CDR3: TGTGCCAGCAGTTTGGGCGCCGGGGGGGACGAGCAGTACTTC.